These 3 T cell receptor beta chains were all obtained from the same sample, sequenced in a study of regulatory T cells in long-lasting Graves disease. Time point in this sample: newly diagnosed GD, antithyroid drugs for less than 3 months. Researchers made the TCR library from RNA that was extracted from PBMCs. CDR3 regions were amplified by Arm-PCR using iRepertoire HTBI primers to build TCR beta libraries. A single record per CDR3 protein comes from TCRdb applying MiXCR to the multiplex PCR reads. Of over 200,000 distinct CDR3 sequences listed, 18% are singletons. This sample also belongs to another study, concerning T cells in Graves' hyperthyroidism and ophthalmopathy.

The source material was peripheral blood mononuclear cells (PBMCs), sampled at new diagnosis, from a patient treated with antithyroid drugs. Source of these receptors: a young woman with Graves disease.

V and J are TRBV6-5 and TRBJ1-5, with D perhaps matching TRBD1 (5 bases). CDR1 and CDR2 (germline): MNHEY, SVGAGI. The CDR3 spans 16 residues. Trimming cost V 0 bases and J 6 bases, with 15 bases left between them. The CDR3 DNA reads TGTGCCAGCAGTTACTCGAGGTCGGGTGGGGGTCAGCCCCAGCATTTT. Protein sequence: CASSYSRSGGGQPQHF.

This clonotype was counted at least ten times. The chain has TRBV2 and TRBJ2-5, with a tentative D call TRBD1 (6 bases). Germline CDR1 SNHLY, CDR2 FYNNEI. V was clipped by 3 bases and J by 7 bases, with 15 bases between them. The CDR3 runs 14 residues. The CDR3 sequence is CASSETGQGSTQYF. CDR3 bases: TGTGCCAGCAGTGAGACAGGCCAGGGATCGACCCAGTACTTC.

Ten or more counts support this clonotype. J is TRBJ1-4 and V is TRBV20-1; D may be TRBD1 (5 bases). This CDR3 is built from 13 residues. The V gene lost 3 bases and the J gene lost 7 bases, with 12 bases spanning the gap. CDR1 is DFQATT, CDR2 SNEGSKA, per germline (reference sequence). CDR3 region: CSARGGRAEKLFF. In DNA, the CDR3 is TGCAGTGCTAGGGGAGGCAGGGCTGAAAAACTGTTTTTT.